The entry that follows covers one T cell receptor (beta chain) sequence. The data derive from a study of OX40 agonist ivuxolimab in advanced cancers. The table came from immunoSEQ multiplex PCR; TCRdb's copy has only in-frame clones and leaves some out. The table lists about 89,000 clones, more than 85% of them singletons, with around 0.25% in the top ten. The germline V and J ends were trimmed by 1 base and 0 bases, with 13 bases remaining between them. The CDR3 consists of 17 residues. Germline-derived CDR1 and CDR2 are LNHNV and YYDKDF (reference sequence). The rearrangement joins TRBV15 to TRBJ2-1, with D unclear. The origin of this receptor is an adult with an advanced solid tumor such as melanoma, head and neck, liver or kidney cancer. Sequenced material: CD4+ or CD8+ T cells sorted from blood, taken in a trial of the OX40 agonist ivuxolimab. The CDR3 DNA follows: TGTGCCACCAGCAGAGGGGATCGGGCGAGCTCCTACAATGAGCAGTTCTTC. As protein: CATSRGDRASSYNEQFF.